The clone carrying this T cell receptor (beta chain) has a handful of counts. Nobody among the patients had been given any treatment before thyroid surgery. Using MiXCR, TCRdb re-called clones from the PCR reads. Here the sample spans 7,000 to 8,500 clones, roughly 29% being singletons. The data stem from a study of metastatic and nonmetastatic thyroid tumors. CDR3 length: 14 amino acids. Germline V gene data show CDR1 as MNHNS and CDR2 as SASEGT. The V end lost 2 bases, the J end lost 4 bases, and 9 bases lay between the germline ends. The sequenced sample consisted of tumor tissue. The receptor was isolated from a female donor with papillary thyroid cancer or a benign thyroid nodule (not recorded which). Some clones in this sample may be carry-over from other donors' samples. The chain is built from TRBV6-1 and TRBJ1-5; possibly TRBD1 for D (5 bases). The CDR3 DNA reads as TGTGCCAGCAGTGAAAAGACAGCAAATCAGCCCCAGCATTTT. It codes for CASSEKTANQPQHF.